The 24 T cell receptor beta chains presented below share a single source sample, sequenced in a study of CD8 T cells in Susac syndrome (dated by TCRdb to about 2019). The library was obtained by the immunoSEQ multiplex PCR assay. RNA was extracted using the RNeasy kit, and roughly 0.5 to 1 microgram was reverse transcribed with random hexamers. TCRdb reran the public reads through fastp at Q25 and MiXCR, keeping productive beta chains. Every CDR3 protein is listed once, alongside the most common genes and DNA of its rows. The sample profile shows some 150,000 distinct CDR3 sequences; roughly 95% of them were found once. The top ten hold 0.13% to 0.15% of the sample. The sequenced sample consisted of CD8+ T cells from PBMCs. These receptors all come from a human donor with multiple sclerosis.

V and J are TRBV27 and TRBJ2-3; D gene uncertain. This CDR3 is 14 amino acids long. The germline V and J ends were trimmed by 5 bases and 2 bases, with 11 bases remaining between them. Germline assignment: CDR1 MNHEY and CDR2 SMNVEV (reference sequence). The CDR3 protein is CASSPLKATDTQYF. In nucleotides, the CDR3 is TGTGCCAGCAGTCCCCTCAAGGCCACAGATACGCAGTATTTT.

The chain employs TRBV3-1 and TRBJ1-2, with TRBD1 matching 7 bases. Germline-derived CDR1 and CDR2 are LGHDT and YNNKEL (reference sequence). The CDR3 is 15 residues long. V was pared by 1 base and J by 6 bases, with 8 bases of the junction left unmatched. The CDR3 DNA is TGTGCCAGCAGCCAAGCAAATAACAGGGGAGATGGCTACACCTTC. It yields the protein CASSQANNRGDGYTF. Complete variable domain (other parts from reference TRBV3-1 and TRBJ1-2): DTAVSQTPKYLVTQMGNDKSIKCEQNLGHDTMYWYKQDSKKFLKIMFSYNNKELIINETVPNRFSPKSPDKAHLNLHINSLELGDSAVYFCASSQANNRGDGYTFGSGTRLTVV.

The chain employs TRBV14 and TRBJ2-1, with D possibly TRBD1 on 6 matching bases. This CDR3 region has 17 residues. Trimming left V 4 bases short and J 0 bases short, with 16 bases between. The germline CDR1 and CDR2 sequences are SGHDN and FVKESK. As DNA, the CDR3 is TGTGCCAGCAGCCGTGGGACACTGCTAAACTCCTACAATGAGCAGTTCTTC. Amino acids: CASSRGTLLNSYNEQFF.

The chain links TRBV9 to TRBJ2-3; no clear D gene. The V and J ends lost 0 bases and 4 bases respectively, with 9 bases between them. This CDR3 region has 14 residues. Germline V gene lookup returns CDR1 SGDLS and CDR2 YYNGEE. The CDR3 nucleotides are TGTGCCAGCAGCGTAGAAGGGCTCCCAGATACGCAGTATTTT. It specifies CASSVEGLPDTQYF.

In nucleotides, the CDR3 is TGTGCCAGCAGCTTACCAACAGACTATGGCTACACCTTC. Its translation is CASSLPTDYGYTF. The chain employs TRBV13 and TRBJ1-2; D is ambiguous. The CDR3 has 13 amino acids. Germline lookup yields CDR1 PRHDT and CDR2 FYEKMQ (reference sequence). V was pared by 2 bases and J by 3 bases, with 7 bases between.

The rearrangement uses TRBV19 and TRBJ2-7; no firm D call. Germline CDR1 and CDR2: LNHDA and SQIVND (reference sequence). The CDR3 totals 15 residues. Trimming removed 3 bases at V and 5 bases at J, with 17 bases between. CDR3 region: CASSIGLGVVDEQYF. In DNA form, the CDR3 reads TGTGCCAGTAGTATCGGTCTCGGTGTAGTTGACGAGCAGTACTTC.

This sequence joins TRBV30 and TRBJ1-2; D unclear. V lost 0 bases, J lost 2 bases, and 13 bases lay in between. The CDR3 runs to 15 residues. Germline V gene data show CDR1 as GTSNPN and CDR2 as SVGIG (reference sequence). The CDR3 here is CAWSVIEGWNYGYTF. In DNA form, the CDR3 reads TGTGCCTGGAGTGTAATTGAGGGTTGGAACTATGGCTACACCTTC.

The gene calls are TRBV27 and TRBJ2-7; perhaps TRBD1 as D (5 bases). V was pared by 5 bases and J by 0 bases, with 8 bases between. Germline V gene data show CDR1 as MNHEY and CDR2 as SMNVEV (reference sequence). This CDR3 is 13 amino acids long. The CDR3 DNA follows: TGTGCCAGCAGTCTGCAGGGCTCCTACGAGCAGTACGTC. Amino acids: CASSLQGSYEQYV.

J is TRBJ2-1 and V is TRBV30, with D possibly being TRBD1 (5 bases). The CDR3 is 12 residues long. V lost 1 base and J 4 bases, leaving 5 bases between the germline ends. Germline V CDR1 and CDR2: GTSNPN, SVGIG (reference sequence). CDR3 DNA: TGTGCCTGGAGTGCAGGGTACAATGAGCAGTTCTTC. It yields the protein CAWSAGYNEQFF.

The CDR3 reads CASSPGGGLTEAFF. Written as DNA, the CDR3 is TGTGCCAGCAGCCCGGGAGGGGGACTCACTGAAGCTTTCTTT. The rearrangement links TRBV27 to TRBJ1-1; perhaps TRBD1 as D (6 bases). The CDR3 is 14 residues long. Germline lookup yields CDR1 MNHEY and CDR2 SMNVEV (reference sequence). V was shortened by 6 bases and J by 4 bases, with 15 bases between the two germline ends.

The V call is TRBV19, the J call TRBJ1-5; no definite D call. The V gene lost 3 bases and the J gene lost 6 bases, with 12 bases spanning the gap. Germline V gene data show CDR1 as LNHDA and CDR2 as SQIVND (reference sequence). CDR3 length: 14 amino acids. The CDR3 protein is CASSIRGISQPQHF. The CDR3 nucleotides are TGTGCCAGTAGTATTCGAGGGATCAGTCAGCCCCAGCATTTT.

This clonotype was detected only once. The chain links TRBV20-1 to TRBJ1-2; D unresolved. Germline V gives CDR1 DFQATT, CDR2 SNEGSKA (reference sequence). The CDR3 covers 14 residues. V was trimmed by 0 bases and J by 1 base, leaving 9 bases between them. The CDR3 nucleotides are TGCAGTGCTAGAGATCGCCTTGTTAACTATGGCTACACCTTC. The encoded protein is CSARDRLVNYGYTF.

This chain joins TRBV5-1 and TRBJ2-7, with D perhaps TRBD1 (5 bases). The CDR3 has 14 amino acids. Germline CDR1 is SGHRS and CDR2 is YFSETQ. V lost 2 bases and J 3 bases, leaving 12 bases between the germline ends. The DNA for the CDR3 is TGCGCCAGCAGCTTAGACAGTTTCTACTACGAGCAGTACTTC. It translates to CASSLDSFYYEQYF. The full variable domain, rest sourced from reference TRBV5-1 and TRBJ2-7, is KAGVTQTPRYLIKTRGQQVTLSCSPISGHRSVSWYQQTPGQGLQFLFEYFSETQRNKGNFPGRFSGRQFSNSRSEMNVSTLELGDSALYLCASSLDSFYYEQYFGPGTRLTVT.

The chain combines TRBV3-1 with TRBJ2-3; D gene ambiguous. This CDR3 has 12 amino acids. V dropped 1 base and J dropped 8 bases, with 7 bases sitting between them. Per germline, CDR1 LGHDT and CDR2 YNNKEL (reference sequence). CDR3 sequence: CASSQGSGTQYF. In DNA form, the CDR3 reads TGTGCCAGCAGCCAAGGGAGTGGTACGCAGTATTTT.

This clonotype was detected only once. The rearrangement links TRBV27 to TRBJ2-5, with 7 bases aligning to TRBD2. This CDR3 is 14 amino acids long. Germline CDR1 is MNHEY and CDR2 is SMNVEV (reference sequence). Trimming removed 6 bases from V and 4 bases from J; junction bases left unmatched: 8. The CDR3 region is CASRMIGGTETQYF. CDR3 DNA: TGTGCCAGCAGGATGATCGGGGGGACAGAGACCCAGTACTTC.

The CDR3 coding sequence is TGCGCCAGCAGCTTGGCCGGGAGCACCCAGGAGCAGTACGTC. Amino acids: CASSLAGSTQEQYV. The gene calls are TRBV5-1 and TRBJ2-7; D perhaps matches TRBD2 (6 bases). The CDR3 runs to 14 residues. Trimming took off 0 bases at V and 7 bases at J, with 14 bases between the two ends. From germline, CDR1 is SGHRS and CDR2 YFSETQ.

The chain is built from TRBV7-9 and TRBJ1-2; weak D call: TRBD1 (6 bases). Trimming shortened V by 5 bases and J by 7 bases, and 23 bases separated the two germline ends. The CDR3 runs to 16 residues. Germline-derived CDR1 and CDR2 are SEHNR and FQNEAQ (reference sequence). This chain's CDR3 is CASSLSAGDGSGGYTF. Here the CDR3 DNA reads TGTGCCAGCAGCCTGTCGGCAGGGGACGGCTCGGGTGGCTACACCTTC.

The chain joins TRBV11-2 to TRBJ2-2; TRBD1 might be the D (5 bases). Trimming left V 2 bases short and J 2 bases short, with 15 bases between. The CDR3 has 17 amino acids. CDR1 is SGHAT, CDR2 FQNNGV, per germline. The CDR3 loop is CASSLNFGHANTGELFF. In nucleotides, the CDR3 is TGTGCCAGCAGCTTAAACTTCGGACACGCCAACACCGGGGAGCTGTTTTTT.

This chain links TRBV15 with TRBJ2-3; 9 positions match TRBD2. Germline CDR1 and CDR2: LNHNV and YYDKDF (reference sequence). The CDR3 contains 16 residues. Trimming at V came to 3 bases and at J to 3 bases, leaving 7 bases not matched to a gene. CDR3 residues: CATSRRGLAQTDTQYF. The CDR3 nucleotides read TGTGCCACCAGCAGGAGGGGACTAGCCCAAACAGATACGCAGTATTTT.

The chain links TRBV25-1 to TRBJ1-6; no definite D call. Trimming pared 5 bases from V and 6 bases from J, leaving 8 bases between. Looked up from germline, CDR1 is MGHDK and CDR2 is SYGVNS. The CDR3 runs to 13 residues. Written as DNA, the CDR3 is TGTGCCAGCAGTCCACTGGGTAATTCACCCCTCCACTTT. The encoded protein is CASSPLGNSPLHF.

This chain links TRBV5-1 with TRBJ2-1; no definite D call. Per germline, CDR1 SGHRS and CDR2 YFSETQ. The CDR3 runs to 14 residues. Trimming removed 0 bases at V and 1 base at J, with 5 bases between. The CDR3 coding sequence is TGCGCCAGCAGCTTGGAAAGGTCCTACAATGAGCAGTTCTTC. Translating gives CASSLERSYNEQFF.

The rearrangement joins TRBV5-6 to TRBJ2-7; D is undetermined. The CDR3 length is 13 residues. Trimming shortened V by 1 base and J by 3 bases, and 8 bases separated the two germline ends. Looked up from germline, CDR1 is SGHDT and CDR2 is YYEEEE. The CDR3 region has the DNA TGTGCCAGCAGCTTGCGGCAGAGCTACGAGCAGTACTTC. It translates to CASSLRQSYEQYF.

The chain recombines TRBV9 with TRBJ1-1; D remains ambiguous. The CDR3 runs to 14 residues. In germline, CDR1 is SGDLS, CDR2 YYNGEE. Trimming cost V 0 bases and J 2 bases, with 8 bases left between them. The CDR3 DNA follows: TGTGCCAGCAGCGTAGGCCAGAGAAACACTGAAGCTTTCTTT. It is translated as CASSVGQRNTEAFF.

This chain connects TRBV4-2 to TRBJ2-1; TRBD2 matches 10 bases. The junction had 9 bases not matched to a gene; V was cut back by 4 bases and J by 6 bases. Germline-derived CDR1 and CDR2 are LGHNA and YNFKEQ. CDR3 length: 16 amino acids. The CDR3 DNA is TGTGCCAGCAGCCCTGGACTAAGCGGGGGGGCCAATGAGCAGTTCTTC. Its translation is CASSPGLSGGANEQFF.